This TCR beta chain was captured in a study of regulatory dendritic cells for organ transplantation. This CDR3 is built from 17 residues. Losses at the gene ends were 4 bases for V and 0 bases for J; bases not matched to a gene: 9. CDR1 is SGHRS and CDR2 is YFSETQ in the germline V gene. A word on this clone: Its specificity is not known.

Sequencing was performed with immunoSEQ multiplex PCR; in TCRdb, only in-frame clones are kept and a portion is missing. This table holds approximately 12,000 clones, about 70% found once. CFSE-labeled sorted T cells met regulatory or mature dendritic cells for four to five days. This clonotype originated in a human donor in good health. This chain connects TRBV5-1 to TRBJ1-1; 10 bases fit TRBD1. The sample consisted of naive CD4+ T cells from blood cultured with regulatory dendritic cells. Subset noted: CD45RA+ naive T cells. CDR3 protein: CASSVGTGVGMNTEAFF. CDR3 DNA sequence: TGCGCCAGCAGCGTCGGGACAGGGGTCGGGATGAACACTGAAGCTTTCTTT. Complete variable domain (other parts from reference TRBV5-1 and TRBJ1-1): KAGVTQTPRYLIKTRGQQVTLSCSPISGHRSVSWYQQTPGQGLQFLFEYFSETQRNKGNFPGRFSGRQFSNSRSEMNVSTLELGDSALYLCASSVGTGVGMNTEAFFGQGTRLTVV.